A single sample is the source of the 10 T cell receptor beta chains below, sequenced in a study of blood T cell repertoires in COVID-19 (dated by TCRdb to the early 2020s). The library was produced with the immunoSEQ multiplex PCR assay. This is the immuneACCESS table as TCRdb keeps it, with only in-frame sequences that have V and J called. A part of the clones is gone; compared with another copy, unresolved V genes explain less than half, and the rest is unexplained. Here the sample has about 670,000 clones; more than 80% occur a single time. The leading ten clones occupy under 0.3% of the sample. The sequenced sample consisted of peripheral blood. Receptors originate from a woman in her late teens or twenties with acute or convalescent COVID-19.

In this sample, this clone turned up a few times. This chain connects TRBV7-3 to TRBJ1-2; D possibly corresponds to TRBD1 (6 bases). CDR1 is SGHTA, CDR2 FQGTGA, per germline. This CDR3 contains 14 residues. Deletions cut 0 bases from V and 8 bases from J, with 13 bases between. This chain's CDR3 is CASSLTGRGGGYTF. The CDR3 region has the DNA TGTGCCAGCAGCTTAACAGGCAGGGGTGGGGGCTACACCTTC.

The genes are TRBV9 and TRBJ1-3, with 7 positions matching TRBD1. Germline V CDR1 and CDR2: SGDLS, YYNGEE. CDR3 length equals 17 residues. The ends lost 3 bases at V and 0 bases at J; junction bases unmatched: 9. CDR3 nucleotide sequence: TGTGCCAGCAGCGAGAGGGACAGTATCTTCTCTGGAAACACCATATATTTT. Amino acid sequence: CASSERDSIFSGNTIYF.

The chain combines TRBV7-6 with TRBJ1-1, with a tentative D call TRBD1 (6 bases). Trimming pared 2 bases from V and 2 bases from J, leaving 15 bases between. The CDR3 is 16 amino acids. Germline V gene data show CDR1 as SGHVS and CDR2 as FNYEAQ. CDR3 protein: CASSLSGAGVNTEAFF. The CDR3 DNA sequence: TGTGCCAGCAGCTTATCTGGGGCAGGGGTTAACACTGAAGCTTTCTTT.

This chain links TRBV6-6 with TRBJ1-1, with TRBD1 identical over 8 bases. The CDR3 is 16 residues long. The V gene's germline CDR1 is MNHNY and CDR2 SVGAGI (reference sequence). Trimming cost V 5 bases and J 7 bases; bases outside gene matches: 15. The CDR3 loop is CASSHDPPGQAGEAFF. The DNA of the CDR3 is TGTGCCAGCAGTCACGATCCCCCGGGACAGGCGGGTGAAGCTTTCTTT.

The V and J genes are TRBV28 and TRBJ1-1, with a tentative D call TRBD1 (6 bases). The CDR3 is 14 residues long. CDR1 is MDHEN and CDR2 is SYDVKM in the germline V gene. V was clipped by 6 bases and J by 7 bases, with 18 bases between them. In DNA form, the CDR3 reads TGTGCCAGCAGGCCTAACGTCGGGACACTTGAAGCTTTCTTT. It specifies CASRPNVGTLEAFF.

J is TRBJ2-2 and V is TRBV11-3, with TRBD1 as a possible D gene (6 bases). The CDR3 is 15 residues long. V dropped 4 bases and J dropped 2 bases, with 11 bases sitting between them. Germline V gene lookup returns CDR1 SGHNT and CDR2 YENEEA. CDR3 sequence (DNA): TGTGCCAGCAGCTCTGCACAGGGAAACACCGGGGAGCTGTTTTTT. This translates into CASSSAQGNTGELFF.

The chain couples TRBV9 to TRBJ2-2, with TRBD2 matching 11 bases. Unmatched junction bases numbered 3, after V lost 4 bases and J lost 1 base. Germline V gene lookup returns CDR1 SGDLS and CDR2 YYNGEE. The length of the CDR3 is 16 residues. Here the CDR3 DNA reads TGTGCCAGCAGCACACTAGCGGGGGAGAACACCGGGGAGCTGTTTTTT. It yields the protein CASSTLAGENTGELFF. Variable domain in full (rest from reference TRBV9 and TRBJ2-2): DSGVTQTPKHLITATGQRVTLRCSPRSGDLSVYWYQQSLDQGLQFLIQYYNGEERAKGNILERFSAQQFPDLHSELNLSSLELGDSALYFCASSTLAGENTGELFFGEGSRLTVL.

The chain combines TRBV19 with TRBJ1-2; TRBD1 matches 7 bases. The CDR3 consists of 18 residues. Germline V CDR1 and CDR2: LNHDA, SQIVND (reference sequence). The V gene end was trimmed by 7 bases and the J gene end by 6 bases; junction bases not matched to a gene: 23. In DNA form, the CDR3 reads TGTGCCAGTACGACGTTTAAAATCCTGGACAGGAGAGATAATGGCTACACCTTC. Translating it yields CASTTFKILDRRDNGYTF.

J is TRBJ2-5 and V is TRBV7-7; 7 bases line up with TRBD1. V lost 5 bases to trimming and J lost 2 bases; unmatched junction nucleotides: 8. CDR1 is SSHAT, CDR2 FNYEAQ, per germline (reference sequence). The CDR3 has 15 residues. CDR3 coding DNA: TGTGCCAGCAGCCCCTCGCCGGGACAGCAAGAGACCCAGTACTTC. It translates to CASSPSPGQQETQYF.

This clone occurred once. This chain joins TRBV30 and TRBJ1-3, with 8 nucleotides matching TRBD1. The germline V gene has CDR1 GTSNPN and CDR2 SVGIG (reference sequence). Germline trimming cut 4 bases from V and 9 bases from J; bases unmatched to any gene: 11. This CDR3 is built from 14 residues. CDR3 sequence reads: CAWTSGTGPPTIYF. The CDR3, as DNA: TGTGCCTGGACCTCCGGGACAGGACCGCCCACCATATATTTT.